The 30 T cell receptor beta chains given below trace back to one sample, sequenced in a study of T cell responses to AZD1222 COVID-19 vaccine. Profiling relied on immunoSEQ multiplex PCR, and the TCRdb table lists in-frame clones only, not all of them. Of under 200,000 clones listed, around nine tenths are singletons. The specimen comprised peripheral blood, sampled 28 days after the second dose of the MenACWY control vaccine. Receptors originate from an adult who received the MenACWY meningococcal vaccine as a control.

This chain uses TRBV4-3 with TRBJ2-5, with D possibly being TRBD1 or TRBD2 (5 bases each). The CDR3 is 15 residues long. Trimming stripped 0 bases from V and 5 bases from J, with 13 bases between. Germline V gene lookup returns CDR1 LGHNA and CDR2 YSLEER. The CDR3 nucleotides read TGCGCCAGCAGCCAAGATAGAGGGACCGGCGAGACCCAGTACTTC. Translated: CASSQDRGTGETQYF.

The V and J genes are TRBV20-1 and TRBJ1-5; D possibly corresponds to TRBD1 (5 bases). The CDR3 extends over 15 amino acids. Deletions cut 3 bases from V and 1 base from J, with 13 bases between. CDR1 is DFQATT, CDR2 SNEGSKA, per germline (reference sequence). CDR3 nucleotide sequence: TGCAGTGCTAGTACGATGAGGGACAGCAATCAGCCCCAGCATTTT. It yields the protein CSASTMRDSNQPQHF.

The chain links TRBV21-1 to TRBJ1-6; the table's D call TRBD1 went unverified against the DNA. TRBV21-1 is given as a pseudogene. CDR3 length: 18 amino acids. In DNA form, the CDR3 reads TGTGCCAGCAGCAACTCTGGACAGTTGAGCTCCTATAATTCACCCCTCCACTTT. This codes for CASSNSGQLSSYNSPLHF.

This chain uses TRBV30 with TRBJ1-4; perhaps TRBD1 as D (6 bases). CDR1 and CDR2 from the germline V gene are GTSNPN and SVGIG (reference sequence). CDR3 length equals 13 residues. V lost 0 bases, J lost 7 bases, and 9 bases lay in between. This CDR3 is CAWSVRGSEKLFF. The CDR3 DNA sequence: TGTGCCTGGAGTGTAAGGGGGAGTGAAAAACTGTTTTTT. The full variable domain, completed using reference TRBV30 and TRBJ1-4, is SQTIHQWPATLVQPVGSPLSLECTVEGTSNPNLYWYRQAAGRGLQLLFYSVGIGQISSEVPQNLSASRPQDRQFILSSKKLLLSDSGFYLCAWSVRGSEKLFFGSGTQLSVL.

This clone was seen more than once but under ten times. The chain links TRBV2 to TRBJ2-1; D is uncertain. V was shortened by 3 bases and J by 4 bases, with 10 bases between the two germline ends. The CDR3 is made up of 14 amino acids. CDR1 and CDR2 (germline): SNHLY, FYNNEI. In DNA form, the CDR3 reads TGTGCCAGCAGTGATGGTACGGCTTACAATGAGCAGTTCTTC. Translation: CASSDGTAYNEQFF.

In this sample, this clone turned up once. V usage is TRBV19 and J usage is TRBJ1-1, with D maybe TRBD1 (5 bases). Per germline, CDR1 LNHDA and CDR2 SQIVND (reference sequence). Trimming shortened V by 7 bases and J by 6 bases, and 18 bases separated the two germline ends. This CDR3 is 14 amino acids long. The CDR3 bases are TGTGCCAGTACTACGTGGGGCCTAGTCCCTGAAGCTTTCTTT. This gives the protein CASTTWGLVPEAFF.

CDR3 loop: CASSPTGGGNTIYF. CDR3 DNA: TGTGCCAGCAGCCCGACAGGGGGTGGAAACACCATATATTTT. The chain uses TRBV5-6 and TRBJ1-3; 9 bases align to TRBD1. Germline V gene sequence: CDR1 SGHDT, CDR2 YYEEEE. V lost 4 bases and J lost 3; bases outside the gene matches: 2. This CDR3 spans 14 amino acids.

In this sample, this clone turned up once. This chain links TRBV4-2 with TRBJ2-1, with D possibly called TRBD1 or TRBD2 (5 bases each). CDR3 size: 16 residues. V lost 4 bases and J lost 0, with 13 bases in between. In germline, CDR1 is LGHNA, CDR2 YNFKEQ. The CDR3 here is CASSLLEGSSYNEQFF. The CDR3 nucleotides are TGTGCCAGCAGCCTCCTAGAGGGGAGCTCCTACAATGAGCAGTTCTTC.

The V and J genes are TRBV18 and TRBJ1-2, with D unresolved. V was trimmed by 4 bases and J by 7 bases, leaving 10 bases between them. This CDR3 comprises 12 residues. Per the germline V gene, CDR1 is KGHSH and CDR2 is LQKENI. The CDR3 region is CASSLIGGGYTF. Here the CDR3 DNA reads TGTGCCAGCTCACTGATCGGTGGTGGCTACACCTTC.

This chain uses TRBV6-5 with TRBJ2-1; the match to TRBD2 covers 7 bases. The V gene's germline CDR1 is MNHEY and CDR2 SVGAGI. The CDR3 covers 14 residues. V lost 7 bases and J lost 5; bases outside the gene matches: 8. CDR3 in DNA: TGTGCCAGCATGGGCGGGAGTAAAAACAATGAGCAGTTCTTC. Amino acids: CASMGGSKNNEQFF.

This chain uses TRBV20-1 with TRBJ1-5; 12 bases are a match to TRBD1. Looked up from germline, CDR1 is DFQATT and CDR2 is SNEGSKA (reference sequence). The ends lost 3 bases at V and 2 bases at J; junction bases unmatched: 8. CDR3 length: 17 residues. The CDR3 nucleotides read TGCAGTGCTAGTGCCGGGACAGGGGGCTTTGGCAATCAGCCCCAGCATTTT. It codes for CSASAGTGGFGNQPQHF.

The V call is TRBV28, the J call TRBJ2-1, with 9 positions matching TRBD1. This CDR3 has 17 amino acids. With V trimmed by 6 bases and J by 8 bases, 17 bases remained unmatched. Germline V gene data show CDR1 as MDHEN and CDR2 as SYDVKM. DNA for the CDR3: TGTGCCAGCAGAGCGCCCCAAAGACAGGGGGGGCAGGATGAGCAGTTCTTC. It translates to CASRAPQRQGGQDEQFF.

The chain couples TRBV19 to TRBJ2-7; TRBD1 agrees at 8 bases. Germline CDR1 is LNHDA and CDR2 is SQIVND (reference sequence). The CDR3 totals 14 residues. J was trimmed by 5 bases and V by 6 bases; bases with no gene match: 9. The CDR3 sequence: CASSIQTGVNEQYF. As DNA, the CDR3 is TGTGCCAGTAGCATTCAGACAGGGGTTAACGAGCAGTACTTC.

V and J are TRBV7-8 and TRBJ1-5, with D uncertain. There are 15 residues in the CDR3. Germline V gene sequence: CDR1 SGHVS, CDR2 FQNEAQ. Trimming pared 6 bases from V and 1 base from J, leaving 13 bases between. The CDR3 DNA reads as TGTGCCAGCAGGATGACGCGGGCGAGCAATCAGCCCCAGCATTTT. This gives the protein CASRMTRASNQPQHF.

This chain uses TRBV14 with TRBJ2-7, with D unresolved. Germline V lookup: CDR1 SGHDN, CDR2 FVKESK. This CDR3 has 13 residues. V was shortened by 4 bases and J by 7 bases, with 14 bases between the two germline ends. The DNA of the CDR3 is TGTGCCAGCAGCCCTCCCTGGGCGGTTGAGCAGTACTTC. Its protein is CASSPPWAVEQYF.

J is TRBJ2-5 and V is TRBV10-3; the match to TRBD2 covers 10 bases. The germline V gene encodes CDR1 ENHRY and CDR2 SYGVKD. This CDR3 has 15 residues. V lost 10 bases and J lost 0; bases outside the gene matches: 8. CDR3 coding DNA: TGTGCCAGAACTATAGCGGGAGGCCACCAAGAGACCCAGTACTTC. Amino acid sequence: CARTIAGGHQETQYF.

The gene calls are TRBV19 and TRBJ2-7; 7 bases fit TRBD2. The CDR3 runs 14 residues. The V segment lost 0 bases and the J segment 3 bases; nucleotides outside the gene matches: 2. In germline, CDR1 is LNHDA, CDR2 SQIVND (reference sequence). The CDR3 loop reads CASSIEGGSYEQYF. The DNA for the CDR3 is TGTGCCAGTAGTATAGAGGGGGGGAGCTACGAGCAGTACTTC.

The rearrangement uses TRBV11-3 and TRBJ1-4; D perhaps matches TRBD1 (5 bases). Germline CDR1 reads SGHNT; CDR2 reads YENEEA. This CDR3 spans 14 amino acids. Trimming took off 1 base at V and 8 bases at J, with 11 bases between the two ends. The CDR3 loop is CASSLGRVGEKLFF. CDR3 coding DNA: TGTGCCAGCAGCTTAGGCAGGGTGGGAGAAAAACTGTTTTTT.

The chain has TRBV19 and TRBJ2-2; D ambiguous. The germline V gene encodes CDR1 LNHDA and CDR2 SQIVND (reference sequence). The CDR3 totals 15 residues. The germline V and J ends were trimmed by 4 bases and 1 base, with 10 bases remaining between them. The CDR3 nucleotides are TGTGCCAGTAGTACGGTGGGTCGGAACACCGGGGAGCTGTTTTTT. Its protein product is CASSTVGRNTGELFF.

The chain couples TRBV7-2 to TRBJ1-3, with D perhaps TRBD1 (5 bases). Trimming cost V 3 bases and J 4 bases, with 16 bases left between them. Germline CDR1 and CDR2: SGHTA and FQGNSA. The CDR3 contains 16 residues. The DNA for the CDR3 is TGTGCCAGCAGCTTCTCCGGGACGCAGATAGGAAACACCATATATTTT. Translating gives CASSFSGTQIGNTIYF. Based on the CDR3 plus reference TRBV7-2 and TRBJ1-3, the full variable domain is GAGVSQSPSNKVTEKGKDVELRCDPISGHTALYWYRQSLGQGLEFLIYFQGNSAPDKSGLPSDRFSAERTGGSVSTLTIQRTQQEDSAVYLCASSFSGTQIGNTIYFGEGSWLTVV.

Written as DNA, the CDR3 is TGTGCCAGCAGTTTTGCGGGCCAGGTTGAAGCTTTCTTT. This sequence encodes CASSFAGQVEAFF. This chain joins TRBV28 and TRBJ1-1; D unclear. CDR3 length: 13 residues. Looked up from germline, CDR1 is MDHEN and CDR2 is SYDVKM. V dropped 3 bases and J dropped 7 bases, with 12 bases sitting between them.

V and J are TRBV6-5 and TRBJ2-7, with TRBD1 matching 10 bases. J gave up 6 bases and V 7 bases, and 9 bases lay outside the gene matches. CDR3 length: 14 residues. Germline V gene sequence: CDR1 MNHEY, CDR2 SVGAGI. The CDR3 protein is CASTRDRGFSEQYF. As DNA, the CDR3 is TGTGCCAGCACTCGGGACAGGGGATTTAGCGAGCAGTACTTC.

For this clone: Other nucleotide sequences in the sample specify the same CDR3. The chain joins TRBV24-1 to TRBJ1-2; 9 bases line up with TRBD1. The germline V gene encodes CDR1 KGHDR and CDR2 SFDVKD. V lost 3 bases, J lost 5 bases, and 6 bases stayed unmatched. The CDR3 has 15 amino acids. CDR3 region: CATSDGGQGGYGYTF. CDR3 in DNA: TGTGCCACCAGTGATGGGGGACAGGGCGGGTATGGCTACACCTTC.

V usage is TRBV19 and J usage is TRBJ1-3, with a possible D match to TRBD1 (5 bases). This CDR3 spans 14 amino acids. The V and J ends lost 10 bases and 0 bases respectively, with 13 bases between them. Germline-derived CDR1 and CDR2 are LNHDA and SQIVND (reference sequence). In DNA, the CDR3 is TGTGCCACTCAGGGACGGAACTCTGGAAACACCATATATTTT. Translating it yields CATQGRNSGNTIYF.

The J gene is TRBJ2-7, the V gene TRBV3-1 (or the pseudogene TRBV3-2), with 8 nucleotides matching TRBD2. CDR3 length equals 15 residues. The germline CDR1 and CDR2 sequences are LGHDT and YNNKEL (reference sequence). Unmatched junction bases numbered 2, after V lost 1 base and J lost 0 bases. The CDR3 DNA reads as TGTGCCAGCAGCCAAGGGACTAGCTCCTCCTACGAGCAGTACTTC. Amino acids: CASSQGTSSSYEQYF.

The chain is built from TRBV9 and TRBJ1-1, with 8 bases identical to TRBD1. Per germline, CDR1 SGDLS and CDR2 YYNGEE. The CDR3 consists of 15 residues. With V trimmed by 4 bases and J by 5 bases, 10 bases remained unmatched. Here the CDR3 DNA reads TGTGCCAGCAGCCCCCGAACAGGGGGGGGAACTGAAGCTTTCTTT. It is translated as CASSPRTGGGTEAFF.

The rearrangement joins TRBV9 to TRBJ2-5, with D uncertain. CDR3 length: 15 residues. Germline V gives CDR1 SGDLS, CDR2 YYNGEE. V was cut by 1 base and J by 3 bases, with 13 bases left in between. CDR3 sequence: CASSVRWAAEETQYF. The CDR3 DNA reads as TGTGCCAGCAGCGTACGTTGGGCGGCCGAAGAGACCCAGTACTTC.

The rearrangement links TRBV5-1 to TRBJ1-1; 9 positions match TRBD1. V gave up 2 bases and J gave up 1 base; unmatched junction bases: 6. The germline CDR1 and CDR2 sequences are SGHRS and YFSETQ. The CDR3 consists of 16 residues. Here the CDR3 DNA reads TGCGCCAGCAGCTTCCTCCCGGGACAGGGGAACACTGAAGCTTTCTTT. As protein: CASSFLPGQGNTEAFF.

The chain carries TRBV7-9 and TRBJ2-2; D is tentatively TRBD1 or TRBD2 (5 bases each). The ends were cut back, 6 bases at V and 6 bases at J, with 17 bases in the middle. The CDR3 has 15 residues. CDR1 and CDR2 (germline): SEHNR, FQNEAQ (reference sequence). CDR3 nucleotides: TGTGCCAGCAGTTCAGAGGGGCAGGTCCCCGGGGAGCTGTTTTTT. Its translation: CASSSEGQVPGELFF.

CDR3 in DNA: TGTGCCAGCAGCGCTGACAGTTGGGGGAATCAGCCCCAGCATTTT. It encodes CASSADSWGNQPQHF. The rearrangement links TRBV9 to TRBJ1-5; D perhaps matches TRBD1 (5 bases). The CDR3 runs to 15 residues. Trimming left V 3 bases short and J 4 bases short, with 14 bases between. Germline V CDR1 and CDR2: SGDLS, YYNGEE.